Presented here are 23 T cell receptor beta chains from one specimen sequenced in a study of technical replicates of blood from a handful of donors. TCRdb's table, derived via immunoSEQ multiplex PCR, lists solely in-frame clones and lacks some. Among 81,000 or so clones listed, approximately 97% were seen once. The sequenced material came from T cells isolated from PBMCs. All receptors derive from a human donor in good health.

The gene calls are TRBV5-1 and TRBJ1-1; D is uncertain. The V and J ends lost 4 bases and 8 bases respectively, with 24 bases between them. Germline V gives CDR1 SGHRS, CDR2 YFSETQ. The CDR3 sequence is 16 residues long. The CDR3 sequence: CASSPVAGEGTPEAFF. The CDR3 DNA sequence: TGCGCCAGCAGCCCGGTCGCAGGAGAGGGAACCCCCGAAGCTTTCTTT.

The V and J genes are TRBV28 and TRBJ2-3; D uncertain. The V end lost 3 bases, the J end lost 4 bases, and 14 bases lay between the germline ends. This CDR3 spans 15 amino acids. Germline V gives CDR1 MDHEN, CDR2 SYDVKM. The CDR3 region is CASSFWRPIPDTQYF. The CDR3 DNA sequence: TGTGCCAGCAGTTTTTGGAGACCAATCCCAGATACGCAGTATTTT.

The rearrangement links TRBV6-6 to TRBJ2-3; 10 nucleotides match TRBD2. Looked up from germline, CDR1 is MNHNY and CDR2 is SVGAGI (reference sequence). The CDR3 totals 16 residues. V dropped 4 bases and J dropped 4; count of bases not matched to a gene: 8. In DNA form, the CDR3 reads TGTGCCAGCAGTTTGACCCAGCGGGGGGGCCCAGATACGCAGTATTTT. Translation gives CASSLTQRGGPDTQYF.

The V call is TRBV29-1, the J call TRBJ2-1; 11 bases agree with TRBD2. J lost 7 bases, V lost 4 bases, and 6 bases had no gene match. The CDR3 has 14 residues. Germline V lookup: CDR1 SQVTM, CDR2 ANQGSEA. CDR3 region: CSVVLAGGVNEQFF. The CDR3 bases are TGCAGCGTTGTTCTAGCGGGAGGCGTAAATGAGCAGTTCTTC.

This clone occurred once. The rearrangement uses TRBV7-3 and TRBJ1-1; the D gene is possibly TRBD1 (5 bases). Germline loops: CDR1 SGHTA, CDR2 FQGTGA. CDR3 length equals 16 residues. Trimming cost V 1 base and J 4 bases, with 16 bases left between them. The CDR3 DNA reads TGTGCCAGCAGCTTAAAGAAGGGGTCAGGGCGCACTGAAGCTTTCTTT. As protein: CASSLKKGSGRTEAFF.

V gene TRBV28 combines with J gene TRBJ2-7; possible D gene TRBD1, 5 bases. The V and J ends lost 3 bases and 6 bases respectively, with 18 bases between them. CDR3 size: 15 residues. The germline V gene has CDR1 MDHEN and CDR2 SYDVKM. The CDR3 here is CASSLIAGPFPEQYF. The CDR3 DNA reads TGTGCCAGCAGTTTGATAGCAGGGCCTTTCCCCGAGCAGTACTTC. Full variable domain (missing parts from reference TRBV28 and TRBJ2-7): DVKVTQSSRYLVKRTGEKVFLECVQDMDHENMFWYRQDPGLGLRLIYFSYDVKMKEKGDIPEGYSVSREKKERFSLILESASTNQTSMYLCASSLIAGPFPEQYFGPGTRLTVT.

The chain links TRBV28 to TRBJ2-7, with TRBD2 identical over 8 bases. Germline values: CDR1 MDHEN, CDR2 SYDVKM. The ends lost 5 bases at V and 4 bases at J; junction bases unmatched: 13. CDR3 length equals 16 residues. The chain's CDR3 is CASSPETGGRRYEQYF. CDR3 bases: TGTGCCAGCAGTCCCGAAACGGGGGGGAGGCGTTACGAGCAGTACTTC.

The chain combines TRBV10-3 with TRBJ2-3, with 8 bases aligning to TRBD1. CDR3 length: 14 amino acids. Germline CDR1 reads ENHRY; CDR2 reads SYGVKD. Germline trimming cut 10 bases from V and 5 bases from J; bases unmatched to any gene: 11. The CDR3 here is CATQPGQGEDTQYF. The DNA of the CDR3 is TGTGCCACCCAACCCGGACAGGGAGAAGATACGCAGTATTTT.

This clone turned up a few times. The chain couples TRBV5-5 to TRBJ2-2; 7 bases agree with TRBD1. Germline CDR1 reads SGHKS; CDR2 reads YYEKEE (reference sequence). Unmatched junction bases numbered 6, after V lost 3 bases and J lost 4 bases. This CDR3 has 15 residues. The CDR3 DNA is TGTGCCAGCAGCTCTTTGACAGGGCCCACCGGGGAGCTGTTTTTT. Protein: CASSSLTGPTGELFF.

This chain connects TRBV19 to TRBJ2-1; 7 bases map to TRBD2. Germline CDR1 reads LNHDA; CDR2 reads SQIVND (reference sequence). Trimming removed 4 bases from V and 8 bases from J; junction bases left unmatched: 8. This CDR3 has 14 residues. CDR3 DNA sequence: TGTGCCAGTAGTAGAACAGGACTAGTGGATGAGCAGTTCTTC. Its translation: CASSRTGLVDEQFF.

The chain recombines TRBV9 with TRBJ1-3; D may be TRBD1 (5 bases). CDR1 and CDR2 from the germline V gene are SGDLS and YYNGEE. Trimming stripped 6 bases from V and 1 base from J, with 11 bases between. This CDR3 is built from 14 residues. The CDR3 here is CASNFQGSGNTIYF. The CDR3 DNA follows: TGTGCCAGCAACTTCCAGGGATCTGGAAACACCATATATTTT. Combining the CDR3 with reference TRBV9 and TRBJ1-3 gives the whole variable domain DSGVTQTPKHLITATGQRVTLRCSPRSGDLSVYWYQQSLDQGLQFLIQYYNGEERAKGNILERFSAQQFPDLHSELNLSSLELGDSALYFCASNFQGSGNTIYFGEGSWLTVV.

V is TRBV29-1 and J is TRBJ1-1; unclear D gene. The CDR3 spans 11 residues. The V and J ends lost 0 bases and 6 bases respectively, with 5 bases between them. The germline V gene has CDR1 SQVTM and CDR2 ANQGSEA. The CDR3 DNA reads as TGCAGCGTTGAAGATCACTCTGAAGCTTTCTTT. This translates into CSVEDHSEAFF.

The chain has TRBV6-5 and TRBJ1-5; D call uncertain. The length of the CDR3 is 15 residues. Germline V CDR1 and CDR2: MNHEY, SVGAGI. V shed 5 bases and J shed 2 bases, with 13 bases lying between them. CDR3 sequence (DNA): TGTGCCAGCAGTCGCGGGAGGGTGGGCAATCAGCCCCAGCATTTT. This gives the protein CASSRGRVGNQPQHF.

The chain joins TRBV5-1 to TRBJ1-1; 9 nucleotides match TRBD1. The V gene end was trimmed by 1 base and the J gene end by 4 bases; junction bases not matched to a gene: 2. Germline CDR1 and CDR2: SGHRS and YFSETQ. This CDR3 is 14 amino acids long. The CDR3 DNA follows: TGCGCCAGCAGCTTGAGGACAGGGGTCACTGAAGCTTTCTTT. Translation: CASSLRTGVTEAFF.

The chain links TRBV11-2 to TRBJ2-5, with 8 bases aligning to TRBD2. Germline trimming cut 5 bases from V and 4 bases from J; bases unmatched to any gene: 6. Per germline, CDR1 SGHAT and CDR2 FQNNGV. The CDR3 covers 14 residues. CDR3 nucleotide sequence: TGTGCCAGCAGCCGCGGGGGGCGTCGAGAGACCCAGTACTTC. Amino acid sequence: CASSRGGRRETQYF.

This chain joins TRBV4-1 and TRBJ2-3; weak D call: TRBD1 (5 bases). The CDR3 spans 15 residues. The germline gives CDR1 MGHRA, CDR2 YSYEKL. The germline V and J ends were trimmed by 8 bases and 2 bases, with 17 bases remaining between them. CDR3 DNA: TGCGCCAGCGGCGCCCAGGGTGGGTTCACAGATACGCAGTATTTT. It is translated as CASGAQGGFTDTQYF.

This chain joins TRBV7-6 and TRBJ2-5; 9 nucleotides align to TRBD1. There are 16 residues in the CDR3. The V segment lost 5 bases and the J segment 5 bases; nucleotides outside the gene matches: 12. Germline V gene lookup returns CDR1 SGHVS and CDR2 FNYEAQ. In DNA, the CDR3 is TGTGCCAGCAGCCAAAGGACAGGGGCCTGGGGGGAGACCCAGTACTTC. Translation: CASSQRTGAWGETQYF.

The chain carries TRBV10-1 and TRBJ2-1; D ambiguous. Looked up from germline, CDR1 is WNHNN and CDR2 is SYGVQD (reference sequence). V was trimmed by 6 bases and J by 3 bases, leaving 12 bases between them. The CDR3 consists of 14 residues. The DNA for the CDR3 is TGCGCCAGCAGCACAGTTCCCGGCTACAATGAGCAGTTCTTC. Translated: CASSTVPGYNEQFF.

The V call is TRBV7-9, the J call TRBJ2-1; 9 nucleotides agree with TRBD1. V shed 5 bases, J shed 3 bases, and the junction held 8 bases outside the gene matches. The CDR3 length is 16 residues. Per the germline V gene, CDR1 is SEHNR and CDR2 is FQNEAQ (reference sequence). CDR3 sequence: CASSPKDRGIYNEQFF. CDR3 sequence (DNA): TGTGCCAGCAGCCCCAAGGACAGGGGAATCTACAATGAGCAGTTCTTC.

The rearrangement uses TRBV28 and TRBJ2-3; 7 bases line up with TRBD1. Germline V gives CDR1 MDHEN, CDR2 SYDVKM. The V segment lost 8 bases and the J segment 6 bases; nucleotides outside the gene matches: 14. This CDR3 has 15 residues. DNA of the CDR3: TGTGCCAGCGGAGACAGGGAACGGCTTTGGGATACGCAGTATTTT. It specifies CASGDRERLWDTQYF.

The V gene is TRBV2, the J gene TRBJ2-2, with D tentatively TRBD2 (5 bases). CDR1 SNHLY and CDR2 FYNNEI come from the germline V gene. Trimming removed 5 bases from V and 5 bases from J, with 30 bases in between. The CDR3 length is 20 residues. CDR3 bases: TGTGCCAGCAGTATGTTGGGCTTTGAAATACCACTAGGAAAAACCGGGGAGCTGTTTTTT. Translated: CASSMLGFEIPLGKTGELFF. The full variable domain, rest sourced from reference TRBV2 and TRBJ2-2, is EPEVTQTPSHQVTQMGQEVILRCVPISNHLYFYWYRQILGQKVEFLVSFYNNEISEKSEIFDDQFSVERPDGSNFTLKIRSTKLEDSAMYFCASSMLGFEIPLGKTGELFFGEGSRLTVL.

Here the CDR3 DNA reads TGCGCCAGCAGCTTCCAACAGGGGGCATATGAGCAGTACTTC. Its protein product is CASSFQQGAYEQYF. The chain uses TRBV5-1 and TRBJ2-7, with 9 bases fitting TRBD1. After removal of 2 bases from V and 7 bases from J, the junction contained 7 bases not matched to a gene. The length of the CDR3 is 14 residues. From germline, CDR1 is SGHRS and CDR2 YFSETQ.

The chain joins TRBV4-2 to TRBJ2-1; 8 nucleotides match TRBD2. The CDR3 has 16 amino acids. CDR1 and CDR2 from the germline V gene are LGHNA and YNFKEQ. V lost 1 base to trimming and J lost 9 bases; unmatched junction nucleotides: 11. The CDR3 coding sequence is TGTGCCAGCAGCCAAGGGACTAGCCGCCAGGCGTTTGAGCAGTTCTTC. Amino acid sequence: CASSQGTSRQAFEQFF.